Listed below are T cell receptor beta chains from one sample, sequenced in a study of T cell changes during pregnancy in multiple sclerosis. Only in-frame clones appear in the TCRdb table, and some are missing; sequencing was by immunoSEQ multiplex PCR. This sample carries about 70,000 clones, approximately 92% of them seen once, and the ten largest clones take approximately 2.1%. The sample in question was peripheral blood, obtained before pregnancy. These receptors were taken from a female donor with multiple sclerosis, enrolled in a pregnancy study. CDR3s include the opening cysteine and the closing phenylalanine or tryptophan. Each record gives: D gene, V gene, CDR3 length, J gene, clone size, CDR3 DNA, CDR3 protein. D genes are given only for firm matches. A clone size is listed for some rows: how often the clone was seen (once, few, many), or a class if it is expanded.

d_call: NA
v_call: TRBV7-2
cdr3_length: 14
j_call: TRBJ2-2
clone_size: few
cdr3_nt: TGTGCCAGCAGCTCTAAGGGGGGGTTCGGGGAGCTGTTTTTT
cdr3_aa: CASSSKGGFGELFF

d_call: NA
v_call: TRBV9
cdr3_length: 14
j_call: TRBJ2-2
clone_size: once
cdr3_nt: TGTGCCAGCAGCTTTCGACAGGACACCGGGGAGCTGTTTTTT
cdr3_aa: CASSFRQDTGELFF

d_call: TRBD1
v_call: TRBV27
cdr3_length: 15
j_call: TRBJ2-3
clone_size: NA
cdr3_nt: TGTGCCAGCCTTAGAGAACAGGGGTCCGCAGATACGCAGTATTTT
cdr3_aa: CASLREQGSADTQYF

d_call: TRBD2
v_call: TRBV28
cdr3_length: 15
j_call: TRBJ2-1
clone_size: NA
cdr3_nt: TGTGCCAGCAGTTTGGGACTAGCGGGAACGTATGAGCAGTTCTTC
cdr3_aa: CASSLGLAGTYEQFF

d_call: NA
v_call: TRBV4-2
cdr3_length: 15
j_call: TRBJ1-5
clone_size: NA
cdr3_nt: TGTGCCAGCAGCCTAAGTCCGGGAGAAAATCAGCCCCAGCATTTT
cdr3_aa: CASSLSPGENQPQHF

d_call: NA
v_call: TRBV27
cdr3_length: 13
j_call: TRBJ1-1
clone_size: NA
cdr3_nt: TGTGCCAGCAGTTTATACTTGAACACTGAAGCTTTCTTT
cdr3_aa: CASSLYLNTEAFF

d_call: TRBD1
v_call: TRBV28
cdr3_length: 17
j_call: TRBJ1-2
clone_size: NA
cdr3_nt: TGTGCCAGTATTACCGGGACAGGGGGTTTAGCTAACTATGGCTACACCTTC
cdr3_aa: CASITGTGGLANYGYTF

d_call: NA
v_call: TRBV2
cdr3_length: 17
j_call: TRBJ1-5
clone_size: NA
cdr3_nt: TGTGCCAGCAGGGAGAGTGAACTAAGGGGTTTGGGCCAGCCCCAGCATTTT
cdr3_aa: CASRESELRGLGQPQHF

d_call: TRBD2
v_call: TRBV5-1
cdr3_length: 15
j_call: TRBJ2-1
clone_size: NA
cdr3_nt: TGCGCCAGCAGCTGGACTAGCGGGAGTAGAAATGAGCAGTTCTTC
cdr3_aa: CASSWTSGSRNEQFF

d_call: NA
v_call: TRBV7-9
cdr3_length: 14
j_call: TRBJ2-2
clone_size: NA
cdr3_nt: TGTGCCAGCAGCTTCGGTGTTTCGGCCGGGGAGCTGTTTTTT
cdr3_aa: CASSFGVSAGELFF

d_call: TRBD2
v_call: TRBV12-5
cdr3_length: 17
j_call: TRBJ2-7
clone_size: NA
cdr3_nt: TGTGCTAGTGGTTTGGTACGGACTAGCGGACTATCCTACGAGCAGTACTTC
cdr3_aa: CASGLVRTSGLSYEQYF

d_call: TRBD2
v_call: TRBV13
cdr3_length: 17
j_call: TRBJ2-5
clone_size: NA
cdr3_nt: TGTGCCAGCAGCCCAACCCCGGTAGCGGGACACCAAGAGACCCAGTACTTC
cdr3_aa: CASSPTPVAGHQETQYF

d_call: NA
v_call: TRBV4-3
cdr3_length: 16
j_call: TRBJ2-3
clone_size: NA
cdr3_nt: TGCGCCAGCAGCCAAGATCAACCCGGGATAACAGATACGCAGTATTTT
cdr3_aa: CASSQDQPGITDTQYF

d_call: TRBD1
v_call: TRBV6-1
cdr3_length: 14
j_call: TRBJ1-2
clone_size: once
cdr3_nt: TGTGCCAGCAGCGAAGACAGGGGAGAATATGGCTACACCTTC
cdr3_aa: CASSEDRGEYGYTF

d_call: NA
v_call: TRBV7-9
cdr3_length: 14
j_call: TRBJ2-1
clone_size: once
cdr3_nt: TGTGCCAGCAGCTCGACTTTAGCGGTTACGGAGCAGTTCTTC
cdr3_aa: CASSSTLAVTEQFF

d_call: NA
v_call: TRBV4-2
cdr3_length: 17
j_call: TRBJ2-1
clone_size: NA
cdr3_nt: TGTGCCAGCAGCCAAGAATATTCGGTCGAGCGGCTCAATGAGCAGTTCTTC
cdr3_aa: CASSQEYSVERLNEQFF

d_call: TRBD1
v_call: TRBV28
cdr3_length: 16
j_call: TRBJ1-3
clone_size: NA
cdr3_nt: TGTGCCAGCAGTTCACTATCAACAGGGGGCAGAAACACCATATATTTT
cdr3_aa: CASSSLSTGGRNTIYF

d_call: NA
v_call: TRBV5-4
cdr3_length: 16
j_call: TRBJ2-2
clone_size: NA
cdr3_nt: TGTGCCAGCAGCTCTACCGAGCTCAGGGTTGGCGGGGAGCTGTTTTTT
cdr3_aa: CASSSTELRVGGELFF

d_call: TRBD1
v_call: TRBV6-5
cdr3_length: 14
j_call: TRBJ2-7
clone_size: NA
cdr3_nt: TGTGCCAGCAGTTACCCGGGACAGGGCTACGAGCAGTACTTC
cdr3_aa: CASSYPGQGYEQYF

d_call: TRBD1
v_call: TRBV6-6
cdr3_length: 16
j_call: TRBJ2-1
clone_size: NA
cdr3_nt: TGTGCCAGCAGTTCCGGGACAGGGGGCCGATACAATGAGCAGTTCTTC
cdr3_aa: CASSSGTGGRYNEQFF

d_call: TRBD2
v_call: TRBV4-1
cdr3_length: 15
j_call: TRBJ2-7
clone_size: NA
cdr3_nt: TGCGCCAGCAGCCCCTCCCTAGCGGGAAACTACGAGCAGTACTTC
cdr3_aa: CASSPSLAGNYEQYF

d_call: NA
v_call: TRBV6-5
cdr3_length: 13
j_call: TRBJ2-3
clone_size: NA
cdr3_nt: TGTGCCAGCAGCCGGAGGGCTACAGATACGCAGTATTTT
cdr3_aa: CASSRRATDTQYF

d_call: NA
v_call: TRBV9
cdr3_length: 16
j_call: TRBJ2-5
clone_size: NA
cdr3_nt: TGTGCCAGCAGCCTCCCACAGAGAGAAGCCCGAGAGACCCAGTACTTC
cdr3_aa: CASSLPQREARETQYF

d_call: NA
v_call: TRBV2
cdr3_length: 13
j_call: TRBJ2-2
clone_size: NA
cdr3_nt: TGTGCCAGCAGTGAAAGGGGTGACGGGGAGCTGTTTTTT
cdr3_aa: CASSERGDGELFF

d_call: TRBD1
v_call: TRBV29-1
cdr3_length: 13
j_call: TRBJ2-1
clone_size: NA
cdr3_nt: TGCAGCGGCGGGACAGGGGGCTACAATGAGCAGTTCTTC
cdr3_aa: CSGGTGGYNEQFF

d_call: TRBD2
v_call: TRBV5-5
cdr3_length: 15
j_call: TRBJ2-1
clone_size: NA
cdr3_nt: TGTGCCAGCAGCAAGAAGCCTAGCGGGATCAATGAGCAGTTCTTC
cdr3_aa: CASSKKPSGINEQFF

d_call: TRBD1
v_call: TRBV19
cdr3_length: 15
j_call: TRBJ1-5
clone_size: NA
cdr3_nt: TGTGCCAGTAGCGTGGGGACAGGGGGCGGTCAGCCCCAGCATTTT
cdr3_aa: CASSVGTGGGQPQHF

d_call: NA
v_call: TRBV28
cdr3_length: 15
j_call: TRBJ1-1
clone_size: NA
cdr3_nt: TGTGCCAGCAGTTTAGAGGTAGAGACGTTTGCTGAAGCTTTCTTT
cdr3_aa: CASSLEVETFAEAFF

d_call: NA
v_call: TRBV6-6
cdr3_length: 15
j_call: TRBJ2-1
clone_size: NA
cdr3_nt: TGTGCCAGCAGTTACTCGGAGGGATTTCGCAATGAGCAGTTCTTC
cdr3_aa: CASSYSEGFRNEQFF

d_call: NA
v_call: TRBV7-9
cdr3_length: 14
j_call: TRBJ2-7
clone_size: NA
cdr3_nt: TGTGCCAGCAGCCCCGCGCGGCCTCTTGACGAGCAGTACTTC
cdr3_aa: CASSPARPLDEQYF

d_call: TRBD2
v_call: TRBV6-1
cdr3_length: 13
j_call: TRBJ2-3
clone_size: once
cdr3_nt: TGTGCCAGCGGTCGGGAGGTCACAGATACGCAGTATTTT
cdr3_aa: CASGREVTDTQYF

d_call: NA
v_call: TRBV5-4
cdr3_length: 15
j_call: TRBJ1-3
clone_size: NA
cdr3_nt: TGTGCCAGCAGCTTGGAAGGAGCTCGTGGAAACACCATATATTTT
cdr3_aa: CASSLEGARGNTIYF

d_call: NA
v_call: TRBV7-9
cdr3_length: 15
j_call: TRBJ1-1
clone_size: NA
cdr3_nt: TGTGCCAGCAGCTCAGGGCTACAGGGCCGAACTGAAGCTTTCTTT
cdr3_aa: CASSSGLQGRTEAFF

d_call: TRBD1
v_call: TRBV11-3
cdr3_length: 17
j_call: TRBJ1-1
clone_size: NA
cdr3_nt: TGTGCCAGCAGCTTAGATCCGTTTCAAACAGGGGGCACTGAAGCTTTCTTT
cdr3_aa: CASSLDPFQTGGTEAFF

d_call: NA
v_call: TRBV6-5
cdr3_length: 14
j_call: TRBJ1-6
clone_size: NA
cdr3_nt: TGTGCCAGCAGTTACAAGGCAGGGCAATCACCCCTCCACTTT
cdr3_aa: CASSYKAGQSPLHF

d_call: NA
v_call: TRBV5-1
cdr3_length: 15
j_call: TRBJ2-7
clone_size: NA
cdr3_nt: TGCGCCAGCAGCTTGGAAACGGGAGTTGCCTACGAGCAGTACTTC
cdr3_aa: CASSLETGVAYEQYF

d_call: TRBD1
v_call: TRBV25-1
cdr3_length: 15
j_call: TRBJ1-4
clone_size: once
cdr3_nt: TGTGCCAGCAGTGTCCGGACAGGCTTTTTTGAAAAACTGTTTTTT
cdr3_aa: CASSVRTGFFEKLFF